Presented here are 28 T cell receptor beta chains from one specimen sequenced in a study of cytomegalovirus exposure and HLA in healthy donors. It was with 60 Vbeta and 13 Jbeta primers that the PCR ran. TCRdb keeps only in-frame clones here, not all; method: immunoSEQ multiplex PCR. Its table records over 110,000 clones. The sample taken for sequencing was PBMCs. These receptor sequences come from a male donor in good health and CMV-seronegative.

The chain links TRBV5-1 to TRBJ2-5; 10 bases are shared with TRBD2. The CDR3 spans 17 residues. The V gene's germline CDR1 is SGHRS and CDR2 YFSETQ. V lost 1 base, J lost 1 base, and 7 bases stayed unmatched. The CDR3 region has the DNA TGCGCCAGCAGCTTGCCTAGCGGGGGACATCCCCAAGAGACCCAGTACTTC. The encoded protein is CASSLPSGGHPQETQYF.

The chain couples TRBV19 to TRBJ1-1; D gene unclear. Deletions cut 3 bases from V and 4 bases from J, with 6 bases between. The germline CDR1 and CDR2 sequences are LNHDA and SQIVND (reference sequence). This CDR3 is built from 12 residues. CDR3 bases: TGTGCCAGTAGTATGGCGGCCACTGAAGCTTTCTTT. Its protein product is CASSMAATEAFF.

V usage is TRBV5-1 and J usage is TRBJ2-2, with 7 bases aligning to TRBD1. The ends lost 0 bases at V and 5 bases at J; junction bases unmatched: 1. Germline CDR1 SGHRS, CDR2 YFSETQ. This CDR3 is 14 amino acids long. The CDR3 DNA reads as TGCGCCAGCAGCTTGGGACAGGGTACCGGGGAGCTGTTTTTT. It codes for CASSLGQGTGELFF.

The CDR3 loop reads CASSGGDRAVLVNSPLHF. The CDR3, as DNA: TGCGCCAGCAGTGGGGGGGACAGGGCCGTTTTGGTTAATTCACCCCTCCACTTT. The chain uses TRBV10-1 and TRBJ1-6, with TRBD1 identical over 9 bases. V lost 4 bases, J lost 6 bases, and 13 bases stayed unmatched. CDR3 length equals 18 residues. From germline, CDR1 is WNHNN and CDR2 SYGVQD (reference sequence).

The chain has TRBV30 and TRBJ1-1, with a tentative D call TRBD1 (5 bases). Germline loops: CDR1 GTSNPN, CDR2 SVGIG (reference sequence). The CDR3 runs 13 residues. Trimming pared 1 base from V and 3 bases from J, leaving 9 bases between. The CDR3 region is CAWSGDSDTEAFF. CDR3 sequence (DNA): TGTGCCTGGAGTGGGGACTCGGACACTGAAGCTTTCTTT. The complete variable domain, with remaining parts taken from reference TRBV30 and TRBJ1-1, reads SQTIHQWPATLVQPVGSPLSLECTVEGTSNPNLYWYRQAAGRGLQLLFYSVGIGQISSEVPQNLSASRPQDRQFILSSKKLLLSDSGFYLCAWSGDSDTEAFFGQGTRLTVV.

V gene TRBV6-1 combines with J gene TRBJ1-5; tentative D call: TRBD1 (6 bases). With 8 bases removed from V and 5 bases from J, the gap between germline ends came to 16 bases. The CDR3 totals 14 residues. Germline lookup yields CDR1 MNHNS and CDR2 SASEGT. The chain's CDR3 is CASQQGFEDQPQHF. The CDR3 DNA follows: TGTGCCAGCCAACAGGGATTTGAGGATCAGCCCCAGCATTTT.

This chain connects TRBV19 to TRBJ2-7; perhaps TRBD1 as D (6 bases). This CDR3 is 16 amino acids long. Germline V gene lookup returns CDR1 LNHDA and CDR2 SQIVND (reference sequence). With 4 bases removed from V and 3 bases from J, the gap between germline ends came to 19 bases. CDR3 coding DNA: TGTGCCAGTAGTACCTCTCCAACAGGGAACGGCTACGAGCAGTACTTC. The encoded protein is CASSTSPTGNGYEQYF.

This rearrangement joins TRBV9 to TRBJ1-1; no firm D call. The CDR3 sequence is 13 residues long. Germline assignment: CDR1 SGDLS and CDR2 YYNGEE. V was clipped by 0 bases and J by 1 base, with 4 bases between them. This chain's CDR3 is CASSVAWNTEAFF. CDR3 in DNA: TGTGCCAGCAGCGTAGCCTGGAACACTGAAGCTTTCTTT.

The chain employs TRBV11-2 and TRBJ2-7, with D maybe TRBD1 (6 bases). Germline CDR1 SGHAT, CDR2 FQNNGV. The CDR3 covers 14 residues. Trimming stripped 7 bases from V and 0 bases from J, with 13 bases between. The DNA of the CDR3 is TGTGCCAGCACCGAAGGGGGTACCTCCTACGAGCAGTACTTC. Its translation: CASTEGGTSYEQYF. The entire variable domain, with the rest obtained from reference TRBV11-2 and TRBJ2-7, is as follows: EAGVAQSPRYKIIEKRQSVAFWCNPISGHATLYWYQQILGQGPKLLIQFQNNGVVDDSQLPKDRFSAERLKGVDSTLKIQPAKLEDSAVYLCASTEGGTSYEQYFGPGTRLTVT.

V is TRBV6-1 and J is TRBJ2-7, with D perhaps TRBD1 (6 bases). The V gene's germline CDR1 is MNHNS and CDR2 SASEGT. CDR3 length: 15 amino acids. Trimming pared 5 bases from V and 0 bases from J, leaving 14 bases between. The CDR3 loop reads CASSNRDTLSYEQYF. In DNA form, the CDR3 reads TGTGCCAGCAGTAACCGGGACACCCTCTCCTACGAGCAGTACTTC.

The chain joins TRBV7-2 to TRBJ2-1, with 10 bases fitting TRBD2. V dropped 1 base and J dropped 4; count of bases not matched to a gene: 1. Germline-derived CDR1 and CDR2 are SGHTA and FQGNSA. The CDR3 is 15 residues long. The CDR3 DNA reads TGTGCCAGCAGCTTAGTAGCGGGAGGTTACAATGAGCAGTTCTTC. The encoded protein is CASSLVAGGYNEQFF.

J is TRBJ1-1 and V is TRBV18; D possibly corresponds to TRBD1 (6 bases). CDR1 and CDR2 (germline): KGHSH, LQKENI. The V and J ends lost 6 bases and 1 base respectively, with 12 bases between them. CDR3 length equals 14 residues. This chain's CDR3 is CASSAGAANTEAFF. The CDR3 DNA reads as TGTGCCAGCTCCGCAGGGGCGGCGAACACTGAAGCTTTCTTT.

V gene TRBV5-6 combines with J gene TRBJ1-4; 8 bases agree with TRBD1. Germline CDR1 SGHDT, CDR2 YYEEEE. The CDR3 consists of 15 residues. With 0 bases clipped from V and 5 bases from J, the junction kept 3 bases outside the gene matches. The CDR3 here is CASSLGQGQNEKLFF. The CDR3 DNA reads TGTGCCAGCAGCTTGGGACAGGGGCAAAATGAAAAACTGTTTTTT.

The rearrangement links TRBV9 to TRBJ1-1, with unresolved D. The CDR3 length is 18 residues. V was cut by 0 bases and J by 0 bases, with 18 bases left in between. Germline CDR1 and CDR2: SGDLS and YYNGEE. The CDR3 is CASSVGKAKGVLNTEAFF. DNA of the CDR3: TGTGCCAGCAGCGTAGGGAAAGCTAAAGGAGTACTGAACACTGAAGCTTTCTTT. The full variable domain, its missing parts supplied by reference TRBV9 and TRBJ1-1, is DSGVTQTPKHLITATGQRVTLRCSPRSGDLSVYWYQQSLDQGLQFLIQYYNGEERAKGNILERFSAQQFPDLHSELNLSSLELGDSALYFCASSVGKAKGVLNTEAFFGQGTRLTVV.

The chain combines TRBV16 with TRBJ2-7; 7 bases agree with TRBD1. The V and J ends lost 4 bases and 2 bases, in that order; junction bases with no gene match: 5. The CDR3 loop spans 14 amino acids. Germline V gives CDR1 KGHSY, CDR2 FQNENV. The CDR3 spells CASSPGQRTYEQYF. For the CDR3, the DNA is TGTGCCAGCAGCCCGGGACAGCGGACCTACGAGCAGTACTTC.

V gene TRBV5-6 combines with J gene TRBJ1-1, with D perhaps TRBD1 (6 bases). V lost 6 bases and J lost 5, with 14 bases in between. The germline V gene encodes CDR1 SGHDT and CDR2 YYEEEE. The length of the CDR3 is 13 residues. The CDR3 loop is CASNREGETEAFF. DNA for the CDR3: TGTGCCAGCAACAGGGAGGGGGAAACTGAAGCTTTCTTT.

The rearrangement links TRBV6-1 to TRBJ1-2, with D unresolved. Germline V gene sequence: CDR1 MNHNS, CDR2 SASEGT. V was trimmed by 2 bases and J by 8 bases, leaving 9 bases between them. The CDR3 sequence is 12 residues long. CDR3 amino acids: CASSENSRGYTF. The CDR3 DNA reads TGTGCCAGCAGTGAAAACAGTCGCGGCTACACCTTC.

This chain connects TRBV5-4 to TRBJ2-3, with a tentative D call TRBD2 (5 bases). The CDR3 is 14 residues long. V was cut by 1 base and J by 4 bases, with 10 bases left in between. The germline CDR1 and CDR2 sequences are SGHNT and YYREEE (reference sequence). The CDR3 bases are TGTGCCAGCAGCTTGTGGACTGCCCCAGATACGCAGTATTTT. This gives the protein CASSLWTAPDTQYF.

The rearrangement links TRBV18 to TRBJ2-1; 7 bases match TRBD2. The J segment lost 4 bases and the V segment lost 3 bases, leaving 6 bases of the junction unmatched. The CDR3 spans 15 residues. Germline V gene data show CDR1 as KGHSH and CDR2 as LQKENI. CDR3 sequence: CASSPGGSTYNEQFF. Written as DNA, the CDR3 is TGTGCCAGCTCACCGGGGGGGTCGACTTACAATGAGCAGTTCTTC.

The J gene is TRBJ2-6, the V gene TRBV30; 7 bases map to TRBD1. Germline loops: CDR1 GTSNPN, CDR2 SVGIG (reference sequence). CDR3 length equals 17 residues. V dropped 5 bases and J dropped 0; count of bases not matched to a gene: 10. The CDR3 loop is CAWGLHRGLSGANVLTF. Written as DNA, the CDR3 is TGTGCCTGGGGGCTTCACAGGGGTCTCTCTGGGGCCAACGTCCTGACTTTC.

This chain links TRBV2 with TRBJ2-1; 14 bases are shared with TRBD2. Germline assignment: CDR1 SNHLY and CDR2 FYNNEI. CDR3 length: 14 amino acids. After removal of 9 bases from V and 5 bases from J, the junction contained 3 bases not matched to a gene. CDR3 protein: CASRLAGGNNEQFF. The CDR3 coding sequence is TGTGCCAGTCGACTAGCGGGGGGGAACAATGAGCAGTTCTTC.

The rearrangement uses TRBV6-1 and TRBJ2-1; the D is unclear. With 4 bases removed from V and 1 base from J, the gap between germline ends came to 11 bases. Germline loops: CDR1 MNHNS, CDR2 SASEGT. This CDR3 is built from 15 residues. DNA of the CDR3: TGTGCCAGCAGTGCACTACCTTGGTCCTACAATGAGCAGTTCTTC. This translates into CASSALPWSYNEQFF.

The chain links TRBV28 to TRBJ2-7; 9 nucleotides match TRBD1. CDR3 length equals 17 residues. CDR1 and CDR2 (germline): MDHEN, SYDVKM. The V gene end was trimmed by 1 base and the J gene end by 5 bases; junction bases not matched to a gene: 12. This chain's CDR3 is CASSLLVTGGFQNEQYF. The CDR3 nucleotides are TGTGCCAGCAGTTTATTAGTCACAGGGGGCTTTCAGAACGAGCAGTACTTC.

The chain recombines TRBV12-5 with TRBJ1-1; no firm D call. Germline V CDR1 and CDR2: LGHNT, FRNRAP. CDR3 length: 13 residues. The ends were cut back, 3 bases at V and 1 base at J, with 6 bases in the middle. CDR3 nucleotide sequence: TGTGCTAGTGGTTTTACGGGGAACACTGAAGCTTTCTTT. Translated, it gives CASGFTGNTEAFF. Together with reference TRBV12-5 and TRBJ1-1, the CDR3 gives the full variable domain: DARVTQTPRHKVTEMGQEVTMRCQPILGHNTVFWYRQTMMQGLELLAYFRNRAPLDDSGMPKDRFSAEMPDATLATLKIQPSEPRDSAVYFCASGFTGNTEAFFGQGTRLTVV.

V gene TRBV2 combines with J gene TRBJ1-6, with D unresolved. Trimming removed 6 bases from V and 10 bases from J, with 7 bases in between. The CDR3 has 11 amino acids. From germline, CDR1 is SNHLY and CDR2 FYNNEI. The chain's CDR3 is CASRVESPLHF. As DNA, the CDR3 is TGTGCCAGCAGGGTGGAGTCACCCCTCCACTTT.

The chain links TRBV7-9 to TRBJ2-1; 11 bases agree with TRBD2. This CDR3 has 16 amino acids. The V and J ends lost 4 bases and 4 bases, in that order; junction bases with no gene match: 6. Germline CDR1 and CDR2: SEHNR and FQNEAQ (reference sequence). CDR3 sequence reads: CASSSLAGGMYNEQFF. DNA for the CDR3: TGTGCCAGCAGCTCCTTAGCGGGAGGGATGTACAATGAGCAGTTCTTC.

The V and J genes are TRBV2 and TRBJ2-2; D is possibly TRBD1 (5 bases). CDR1 SNHLY and CDR2 FYNNEI come from the germline V gene. The CDR3 sequence is 14 residues long. The V and J ends lost 5 bases and 4 bases respectively, with 11 bases between them. CDR3 in DNA: TGTGCCAGCAGTTTCAGGGATATCACCGGGGAGCTGTTTTTT. It codes for CASSFRDITGELFF. The full variable domain, rest sourced from reference TRBV2 and TRBJ2-2, is EPEVTQTPSHQVTQMGQEVILRCVPISNHLYFYWYRQILGQKVEFLVSFYNNEISEKSEIFDDQFSVERPDGSNFTLKIRSTKLEDSAMYFCASSFRDITGELFFGEGSRLTVL.

The CDR3 spells CASSTPGGLSSTDTQYF. CDR3 nucleotides: TGTGCCAGTAGTACCCCGGGGGGGCTGAGTAGCACAGATACGCAGTATTTT. This chain connects TRBV19 to TRBJ2-3; TRBD2 matches 8 bases. Germline V gives CDR1 LNHDA, CDR2 SQIVND (reference sequence). The CDR3 loop spans 17 amino acids. V dropped 4 bases and J dropped 0; count of bases not matched to a gene: 9.